This is a list of T cell receptor beta chains from one sample in a study of blood T cell repertoires in COVID-19. TCRdb keeps only in-frame clones here, not all; method: immunoSEQ multiplex PCR. The sample carries approximately 270,000 clones, around 88% recorded once. Sequenced input: peripheral blood. These TCRs come from a woman in her 30s with COVID-19, enrolled during active disease. The CDR3 runs from the conserved cysteine through the conserved F or W. The D gene is left open where the match is weak. Clone size is stated in some rows and not others, as once, few, many or a class when expanded.

TRBD2 - TRBJ2-5 TRBV5-3 CARSYPPRAGGGLFFQETQYF TGTGCCAGAAGTTACCCTCCGCGAGCGGGAGGGGGGTTGTTCTTCCAAGAGACCCAGTACTTC
TRBD1 - TRBJ2-5 TRBV14 CASSPWDRGPETQYF TGTGCCAGCAGCCCTTGGGACAGGGGGCCGGAGACCCAGTACTTC
- once TRBJ2-3 TRBV20-1 CSASYQRTPSTDTQYF TGCAGTGCTAGTTATCAGCGGACCCCTAGCACAGATACGCAGTATTTT
- - TRBJ2-1 TRBV27 CASNRGRAGDEQFF TGTGCCAGCAATCGAGGACGGGCCGGGGATGAGCAGTTCTTC
- - TRBJ2-3 TRBV19 CASRIQGSTDTQYF TGTGCCAGTAGGATACAGGGTAGCACAGATACGCAGTATTTT
- - TRBJ1-1 TRBV25-1 CASSDARGNTEAFF TGTGCCAGCAGTGACGCCAGGGGGAACACTGAAGCTTTCTTT
TRBD1 - TRBJ1-1 TRBV28 CASSLSGQGPSEAFF TGTGCCAGCAGTTTATCTGGACAGGGTCCATCTGAAGCTTTCTTT
- - TRBJ2-2 TRBV28 CASSPRGLVSGELFF TGTGCCAGCAGTCCACGGGGTCTGGTTTCAGGGGAGCTGTTTTTT
- - TRBJ2-1 TRBV2 CASSEQGYNEQFF TGTGCCAGCAGTGAACAGGGCTACAATGAGCAGTTCTTC
- - TRBJ1-3 TRBV7-8 CASSLLGRSGNTIYF TGTGCCAGCAGCTTATTGGGGCGGTCTGGAAACACCATATATTTT
- - TRBJ1-3 TRBV6-5 CASSYSMGLNTIYF TGTGCCAGCAGTTACTCCATGGGCTTAAACACCATATATTTT
- - TRBJ2-5 TRBV11-2 CATIQPPSGFGETQYF TGTGCCACCATCCAACCCCCCTCAGGGTTCGGAGAGACCCAGTACTTC
TRBD2 - TRBJ2-1 TRBV6-5 CASRIAGGVNEQFF TGTGCCAGCAGAATAGCGGGAGGCGTCAATGAGCAGTTCTTC
TRBD1 - TRBJ2-6 TRBV18 CASSPLGTAGANVLTF TGTGCCAGCTCACCACTCGGGACAGCTGGGGCCAACGTCCTGACTTTC
TRBD1 - TRBJ1-1 TRBV5-4 CASSFGTGKNTEAFF TGTGCCAGCAGCTTTGGGACAGGCAAGAACACTGAAGCTTTCTTT
TRBD1 - TRBJ2-2 TRBV28 CASSRSFRGRSPNTGELFF TGTGCCAGCAGCCGCAGCTTCAGGGGGCGTTCTCCTAACACCGGGGAGCTGTTTTTT
TRBD2 - TRBJ2-5 TRBV14 CASSLRGGVTQYF TGTGCCAGCAGCCTCCGGGGAGGGGTGACCCAGTACTTC
- - TRBJ1-5 TRBV10-2 CASSELQGLSNQPQHF TGCGCCAGCAGCGAACTACAGGGTTTAAGCAATCAGCCCCAGCATTTT
TRBD2 - TRBJ2-5 TRBV9 CASTNSGEQETQYF TGTGCCAGCACGAATAGCGGGGAACAAGAGACCCAGTACTTC
- - TRBJ1-4 TRBV11-3 CASSLQGANEKLFF TGTGCCAGCAGCCTACAGGGCGCGAATGAAAAACTGTTTTTT
- few TRBJ1-1 TRBV7-6 CASSLGQGLDGTEAFF TGTGCCAGCAGCTTAGGGCAGGGACTAGATGGCACTGAAGCTTTCTTT
TRBD2 - TRBJ2-4 TRBV5-1 CASSVRGTNNVGGNIQYF TGCGCCAGCAGCGTGCGGGGGACGAACAACGTAGGAGGAAACATTCAGTACTTC
- - TRBJ1-3 TRBV7-9 CASSHRPLGAQDTIYF TGTGCCAGCAGCCATAGACCGTTGGGGGCGCAGGACACCATATATTTT
TRBD1 - TRBJ1-2 TRBV27 CASSLSRGQGYTF TGTGCCAGCAGTTTAAGCAGGGGGCAAGGCTACACCTTC
- - TRBJ1-4 TRBV11-2 CASSLGRLAEKLFF TGTGCCAGCAGCTTGGGGCGGTTGGCTGAAAAACTGTTTTTT
TRBD1 - TRBJ2-2 TRBV2 CASSEGQDNTGELFF TGTGCCAGCAGTGAGGGACAGGATAACACCGGGGAGCTGTTTTTT
- - TRBJ1-2 TRBV7-9 CASSFTVGANYGYTF TGTGCCAGCAGCTTTACGGTGGGAGCTAACTATGGCTACACCTTC
TRBD1 - TRBJ2-7 TRBV2 CASSRTGTATYEQYF TGTGCCAGCAGTCGAACCGGGACAGCCACCTACGAGCAGTACTTC
TRBD2 - TRBJ2-7 TRBV18 CASSPSGGVGEQYF TGTGCCAGCTCACCATCGGGAGGGGTGGGCGAGCAGTACTTC
- once TRBJ2-2 TRBV7-2 CASSWTTPPDTGELFF TGTGCCAGCAGCTGGACAACCCCCCCGGACACCGGGGAGCTGTTTTTT
- - TRBJ2-3 TRBV21-1 CASSKALFLSSGRMLGDTQYF TGTGCCAGCAGCAAAGCGCTTTTCTTGTCTAGCGGGAGAATGCTAGGAGATACGCAGTATTTT
TRBD1 - TRBJ2-5 TRBV6-5 CASRRGLETQYF TGTGCCAGCCGCAGGGGGCTGGAGACCCAGTACTTC
- - TRBJ2-1 TRBV7-2 CASSLSVTGYNEQFF TGTGCCAGCAGCTTATCGGTAACTGGCTACAATGAGCAGTTCTTC
TRBD2 - TRBJ2-3 TRBV3-1/TRBV3-2 CASSRTSGGAGDTQYF TGTGCCAGCAGCCGGACTAGCGGGGGGGCGGGAGATACGCAGTATTTT
- - TRBJ1-5 TRBV7-6 CASSLGTSRNQPQHF TGTGCCAGCAGCTTGGGGACAAGCAGGAATCAGCCCCAGCATTTT
- - TRBJ2-5 TRBV7-6 CATSPLGGGGETQYF TGTGCCACCAGCCCGTTGGGGGGGGGCGGGGAGACCCAGTACTTC
TRBD2 - TRBJ2-5 TRBV19 CASSISLAGETQYF TGTGCCAGTAGTATTAGTCTAGCGGGGGAGACCCAGTACTTC
TRBD2 - TRBJ2-5 TRBV18 CASSPPVLAGGETQYF TGTGCCAGCTCACCACCCGTCCTAGCGGGAGGAGAGACCCAGTACTTC
TRBD2 - TRBJ2-1 TRBV6-2/TRBV6-3 CASSYWLAVRGQFF TGTGCCAGCAGTTACTGGCTAGCGGTGAGGGGGCAGTTCTTC
- - TRBJ2-7 TRBV5-1 CASSPDRGGTTYEQYF TGCGCCAGCAGCCCGGACCGCGGCGGGACGACCTACGAGCAGTACTTC
- - TRBJ2-7 TRBV5-1 CASSLEGGPHTSDEQYF TGCGCCAGCAGCTTGGAGGGGGGGCCCCATACCAGTGACGAGCAGTACTTC
TRBD1 - TRBJ1-5 TRBV19 CASTQTGERNQPQHF TGTGCCAGTACACAGACAGGGGAAAGGAATCAGCCCCAGCATTTT
TRBD1 - TRBJ2-4 TRBV2 CASSDYSGGGNIQYF TGTGCCAGCAGTGATTACTCAGGGGGCGGAAACATTCAGTACTTC
TRBD1 - TRBJ1-2 TRBV18 CASSPPDRGYGYTF TGTGCCAGCTCACCACCGGACAGGGGCTATGGCTACACCTTC
TRBD1 - TRBJ2-3 TRBV6-2/TRBV6-3 CASSTQGADTQYF TGTGCCAGCAGTACGCAGGGGGCAGATACGCAGTATTTT